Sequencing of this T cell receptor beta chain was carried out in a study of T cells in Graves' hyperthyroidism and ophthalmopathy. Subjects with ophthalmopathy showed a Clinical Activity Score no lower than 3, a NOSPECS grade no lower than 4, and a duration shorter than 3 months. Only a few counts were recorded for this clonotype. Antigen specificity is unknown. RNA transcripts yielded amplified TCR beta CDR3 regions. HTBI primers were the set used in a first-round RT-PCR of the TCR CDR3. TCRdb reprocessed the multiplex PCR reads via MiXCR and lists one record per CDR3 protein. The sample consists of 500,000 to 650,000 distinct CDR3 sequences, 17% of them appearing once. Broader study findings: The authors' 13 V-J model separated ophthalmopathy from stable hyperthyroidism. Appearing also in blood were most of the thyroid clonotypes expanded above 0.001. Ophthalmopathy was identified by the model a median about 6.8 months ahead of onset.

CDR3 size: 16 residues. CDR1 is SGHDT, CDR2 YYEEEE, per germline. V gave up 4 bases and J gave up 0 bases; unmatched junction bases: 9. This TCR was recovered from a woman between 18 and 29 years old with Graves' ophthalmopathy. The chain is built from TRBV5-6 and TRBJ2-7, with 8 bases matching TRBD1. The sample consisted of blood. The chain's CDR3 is CASSAPTGQASYEQYF. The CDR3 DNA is TGTGCCAGCAGCGCTCCCACGGGACAGGCCTCCTACGAGCAGTACTTC.